A selection of T cell receptor beta chains follows, all from one sample in a study of blood T cell repertoires in COVID-19. The protocol was immunoSEQ multiplex PCR, while the TCRdb copy is restricted to in-frame clones and leaves out a portion. The sample has around 20,000 clones; about 88% are singletons. Sequencing was performed on peripheral blood. All receptors come from a man between 65 and 80 years old with acute or convalescent COVID-19. Each CDR3 is given with its conserved first and last residue. The D gene is left open where the match is weak. Clone size is given for some rows only: seen once, a few or many times, or a class if the clone is expanded.

v_call,clone_size,d_call,j_call,cdr3_aa,cdr3_nt
TRBV7-9,once,NA,TRBJ2-2,CASSYLTGELFF,TGTGCCAGCAGCTACCTAACCGGGGAGCTGTTTTTT
TRBV5-4,NA,NA,TRBJ1-1,CASSPRSTGSNTEAFF,TGTGCCAGCAGCCCCCGCAGCACAGGGTCGAACACTGAAGCTTTCTTT
TRBV28,NA,TRBD1,TRBJ1-2,CASSLRQGLYGYTF,TGTGCCAGCAGTTTACGACAGGGTTTGTATGGCTACACCTTC
TRBV25-1,NA,TRBD1,TRBJ1-5,CASSTDRDRVAWDQPQHF,TGTGCCAGCAGTACCGACCGGGACAGGGTCGCCTGGGATCAGCCCCAGCATTTT
TRBV25-1,NA,NA,TRBJ2-7,CASTPIQGANEQYF,TGTGCCAGCACGCCCATACAGGGCGCCAACGAGCAGTACTTC
TRBV7-3,few,NA,TRBJ2-3,CASSLTESHTQYF,TGTGCCAGCAGCTTAACTGAAAGCCATACGCAGTATTTT
TRBV11-2,few,TRBD2,TRBJ2-5,CASLVAGVETQYF,TGTGCCAGCCTGGTAGCGGGAGTGGAGACCCAGTACTTC
TRBV28,NA,NA,TRBJ1-1,CASSSGATANTEAFF,TGTGCCAGCAGTTCGGGAGCGACAGCTAACACTGAAGCTTTCTTT
TRBV6-5,NA,TRBD2,TRBJ2-3,CASRPGLAGDTQYF,TGTGCCAGCAGGCCGGGACTAGCGGGAGATACGCAGTATTTT
TRBV6-5,NA,TRBD1,TRBJ2-7,CASSLGQGGYEQYF,TGTGCCAGCAGTTTGGGACAGGGAGGTTACGAGCAGTACTTC
TRBV4-1,once,NA,TRBJ2-5,CASSQTQKGQVDTYQETQYF,TGCGCCAGCAGCCAGACCCAAAAGGGGCAGGTAGATACGTACCAAGAGACCCAGTACTTC
TRBV6-4,NA,TRBD2,TRBJ2-7,CASTGLAFYEQYF,TGTGCCAGCACTGGACTAGCGTTTTACGAGCAGTACTTC
TRBV6-5,NA,NA,TRBJ1-6,CASSYGGNNSPLHF,TGTGCCAGCAGTTATGGGGGGAATAATTCACCCCTCCACTTT
TRBV4-3,once,TRBD2,TRBJ2-3,CASSQELASGISYSGDTQYF,TGCGCCAGCAGCCAAGAGCTGGCTAGCGGGATAAGCTATAGTGGGGATACGCAGTATTTT
TRBV3-1/TRBV3-2,NA,NA,TRBJ2-1,CASSQGPGRQFF,TGTGCCAGCAGCCAAGGACCCGGGAGGCAGTTCTTC
TRBV18,NA,NA,TRBJ1-5,CASSPNGAANQPQHF,TGTGCCAGCTCACCAAACGGAGCCGCTAATCAGCCCCAGCATTTT
TRBV5-6,NA,NA,TRBJ1-5,CASSLNSGPNQPQHF,TGTGCCAGCAGCTTGAATTCAGGGCCTAATCAGCCCCAGCATTTT
TRBV7-2,NA,TRBD2,TRBJ2-1,CASSLTSGRRPNEQFF,TGTGCCAGCAGCTTGACTAGCGGGAGGCGCCCCAATGAGCAGTTCTTC
TRBV21-1,once,NA,TRBJ1-6,CASSKNFGHPDILYSPLHF,TGTGCCAGCAGCAAAAATTTTGGACATCCGGACATCCTTTATTCACCCCTCCACTTT
TRBV10-3,NA,TRBD2,TRBJ2-1,CAISGGEAGGSYNEQFF,TGTGCCATCAGCGGGGGGGAGGCGGGAGGCTCCTACAATGAGCAGTTCTTC
TRBV3-1/TRBV3-2,NA,NA,TRBJ1-1,CASSHLGFLTGLNTEAFF,TGTGCCAGCAGCCACCTGGGGTTCCTCACAGGGTTGAACACTGAAGCTTTCTTT
TRBV7-2,NA,NA,TRBJ2-3,CASSFLADSTDTQYF,TGTGCCAGCAGCTTTTTAGCGGATAGCACAGATACGCAGTATTTT
TRBV5-4,NA,TRBD2,TRBJ2-2,CASSSLLGLASTGELFF,TGTGCCAGCAGCTCCCTTTTGGGACTAGCATCCACCGGGGAGCTGTTTTTT
TRBV6-5,NA,NA,TRBJ1-4,CASSYSSGGKLFF,TGTGCCAGCAGTTACTCGAGCGGGGGGAAACTGTTTTTT
TRBV7-2,NA,NA,TRBJ1-5,CASSPLLGPQHF,TGTGCCAGCAGCCCCTTGCTAGGGCCCCAGCATTTT
TRBV11-3,once,NA,TRBJ1-1,CASSSGMNTEAFF,TGTGCCAGCAGCTCAGGGATGAACACTGAAGCTTTCTTT
TRBV29-1,NA,TRBD2,TRBJ2-1,CSVVLAAGDNEQFF,TGCAGCGTTGTTCTAGCGGCGGGGGACAATGAGCAGTTCTTC
TRBV5-6,NA,NA,TRBJ1-6,CASSLSGLIYNSPLHF,TGTGCCAGCAGCTTGTCTGGCTTAATTTATAATTCACCCCTCCACTTT
TRBV11-2,NA,TRBD1,TRBJ1-1,CASSLRQGGEAFF,TGTGCCAGCAGCCTCAGACAGGGTGGTGAAGCTTTCTTT
TRBV3-1/TRBV3-2,NA,TRBD1,TRBJ2-7,CASSQGQGYEQYF,TGTGCCAGCAGCCAGGGACAGGGGTACGAGCAGTACTTC
TRBV5-1,once,TRBD1,TRBJ1-2,CASSWGTGVNYGYTF,TGCGCCAGCAGCTGGGGGACAGGCGTTAACTATGGCTACACCTTC
TRBV1,once,NA,TRBJ2-1,CTSSHSGTSGSKSYNEQFF,TGCACCAGCAGCCATTCCGGGACTAGCGGGAGTAAGTCCTACAATGAGCAGTTCTTC
TRBV5-1,NA,TRBD1,TRBJ1-2,CASSLANRGQEGYTF,TGCGCCAGCAGCTTGGCCAATAGGGGGCAGGAAGGCTACACCTTC
TRBV20-1,NA,TRBD2,TRBJ2-1,CSASFYSGTSGFSYNEQFF,TGCAGTGCTAGTTTTTATTCGGGAACTAGCGGGTTCTCCTACAATGAGCAGTTCTTC
TRBV15,once,NA,TRBJ1-2,CATSRDRSTNYGYTF,TGTGCCACCAGCAGAGATCGGTCAACTAACTATGGCTACACCTTC
TRBV7-9,NA,NA,TRBJ1-3,CASSLRGITGNTIYF,TGTGCCAGCAGCTTAAGGGGAATAACTGGAAACACCATATATTTT